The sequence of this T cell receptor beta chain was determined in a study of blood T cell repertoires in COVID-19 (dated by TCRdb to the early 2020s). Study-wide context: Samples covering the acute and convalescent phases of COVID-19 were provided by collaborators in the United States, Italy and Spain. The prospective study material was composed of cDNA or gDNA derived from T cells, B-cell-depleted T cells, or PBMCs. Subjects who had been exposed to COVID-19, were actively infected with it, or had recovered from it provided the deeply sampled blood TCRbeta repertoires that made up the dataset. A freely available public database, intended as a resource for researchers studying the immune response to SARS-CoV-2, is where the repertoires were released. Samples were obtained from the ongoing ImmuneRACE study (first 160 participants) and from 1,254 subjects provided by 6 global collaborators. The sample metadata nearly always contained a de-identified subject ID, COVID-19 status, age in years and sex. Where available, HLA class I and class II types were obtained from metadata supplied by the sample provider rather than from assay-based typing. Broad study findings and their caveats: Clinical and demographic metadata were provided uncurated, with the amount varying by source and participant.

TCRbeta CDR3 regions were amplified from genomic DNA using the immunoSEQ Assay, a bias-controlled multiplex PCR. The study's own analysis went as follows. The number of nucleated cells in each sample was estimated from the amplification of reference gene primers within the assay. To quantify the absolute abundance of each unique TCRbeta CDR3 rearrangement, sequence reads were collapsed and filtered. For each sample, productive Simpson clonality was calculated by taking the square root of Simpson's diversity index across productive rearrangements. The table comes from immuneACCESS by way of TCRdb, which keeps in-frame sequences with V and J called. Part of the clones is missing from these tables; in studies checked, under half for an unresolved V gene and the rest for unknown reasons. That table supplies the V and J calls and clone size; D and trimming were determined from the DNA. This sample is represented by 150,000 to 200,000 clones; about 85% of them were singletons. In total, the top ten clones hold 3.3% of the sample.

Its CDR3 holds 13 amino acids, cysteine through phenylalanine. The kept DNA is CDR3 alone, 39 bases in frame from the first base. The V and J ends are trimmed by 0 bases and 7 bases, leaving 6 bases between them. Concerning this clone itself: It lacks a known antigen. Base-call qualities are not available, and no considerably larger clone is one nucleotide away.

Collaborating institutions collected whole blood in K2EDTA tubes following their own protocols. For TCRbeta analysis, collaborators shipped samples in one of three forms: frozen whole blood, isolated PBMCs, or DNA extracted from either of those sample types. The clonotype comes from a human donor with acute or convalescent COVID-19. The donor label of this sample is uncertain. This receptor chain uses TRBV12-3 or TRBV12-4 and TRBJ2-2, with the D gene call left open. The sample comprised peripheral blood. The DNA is TGTGCCAGCAGTTTAGCGCGCTTCGGGGAGCTGTTTTTT. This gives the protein CASSLARFGELFF.